The TCR beta chain under discussion was sequenced for a study of T cell responses to AZD1222 COVID-19 vaccine. Study-wide background: Analysis merged second doses at about 4 or about 12 weeks.

Study outcomes and limitations: None of the repertoires were sampled until the peak T cell response had passed. A rise in Spike-specific TCR breadth and depth followed two AZD1222 doses. Regions left unmutated in variants are reportedly the target of nearly half of spike-specific TCRs.

The assay was immunoSEQ multiplex PCR, and TCRdb's table has in-frame clones only and misses some. This table holds roughly 100,000 clones, approximately 90% found once. This clone showed up just once. Its antigen remains unknown. CDR1 SGHDN and CDR2 FVKESK come from the germline V gene. V was pared by 1 base and J by 8 bases, with 11 bases between. This CDR3 spans 13 amino acids. The source material was peripheral blood, sampled on day 0 of AZD1222 vaccination. The chain couples TRBV14 to TRBJ1-1; D not certain. The source of this sequence is an adult in good health. In DNA, the CDR3 is TGTGCCAGCAGCCAAGGACGGGAATCCGAAGCTTTCTTT. Its translation: CASSQGRESEAFF.